The 20 T cell receptor beta chains reported below all come from one sample, sequenced in a study of T cells in localized non-small cell lung cancer. Produced via immunoSEQ multiplex PCR; TCRdb's table is partial and in-frame only. Of 25,000 to 35,000 clones in the sample, 80% are singletons; the top ten hold approximately 16%. The sample consisted of peripheral blood, taken before any cancer treatment. The receptors were gathered from a male donor aged 60 or over with stage III squamous cell lung carcinoma.

This sequence joins TRBV6-5 and TRBJ2-7, with a tentative D call TRBD2 (6 bases). V lost 5 bases and J 3 bases, leaving 20 bases between the germline ends. Per the germline V gene, CDR1 is MNHEY and CDR2 is SVGAGI. This CDR3 contains 16 residues. The DNA of the CDR3 is TGTGCCAGCAGTCACTTAAGGACTAAGCCGCTCTACGAGCAGTACTTC. The encoded protein is CASSHLRTKPLYEQYF.

V gene TRBV19 combines with J gene TRBJ1-1; D gene unclear. Germline V CDR1 and CDR2: LNHDA, SQIVND (reference sequence). The CDR3 totals 11 residues. The germline V and J ends were trimmed by 6 bases and 8 bases, with 10 bases remaining between them. CDR3 sequence (DNA): TGTGCCAGTAGCGCTTATGGAGAAGCTTTCTTT. The encoded protein is CASSAYGEAFF. The variable domain in full, completed from reference TRBV19 and TRBJ1-1, reads DGGITQSPKYLFRKEGQNVTLSCEQNLNHDAMYWYRQDPGQGLRLIYYSQIVNDFQKGDIAEGYSVSREKKESFPLTVTSAQKNPTAFYLCASSAYGEAFFGQGTRLTVV.

This chain connects TRBV18 to TRBJ2-3; a possible D gene is TRBD2 (7 bases). V was cut by 3 bases and J by 3 bases, with 22 bases left in between. The CDR3 consists of 18 residues. Germline CDR1 and CDR2: KGHSH and LQKENI. The CDR3 protein is CASSPLLGAGAVTDTQYF. The DNA for the CDR3 is TGTGCCAGCTCACCCTTACTGGGGGCGGGAGCGGTAACAGATACGCAGTATTTT.

The CDR3 loop reads CASSEVGGGNNQPQHF. The CDR3 region has the DNA TGTGCCAGCAGTGAAGTAGGAGGGGGCAACAATCAGCCCCAGCATTTT. This chain links TRBV6-1 with TRBJ1-5, with TRBD1 identical over 7 bases. Losses at the gene ends were 1 base for V and 3 bases for J; bases not matched to a gene: 6. The CDR3 runs 16 residues. Germline loops: CDR1 MNHNS, CDR2 SASEGT.

V usage is TRBV2 and J usage is TRBJ2-3; 7 bases map to TRBD2. J gave up 2 bases and V 6 bases, and 11 bases lay outside the gene matches. The germline CDR1 and CDR2 sequences are SNHLY and FYNNEI. The CDR3 extends over 16 amino acids. This CDR3 reads CASSLSGAAYTDTQYF. The CDR3 DNA sequence: TGTGCCAGCAGCCTAAGCGGGGCGGCATACACAGATACGCAGTATTTT.

This CDR3 is CASSPRDTGGPHPETQYF. CDR3 DNA sequence: TGTGCCAGCTCACCACGGGACACAGGGGGCCCTCACCCAGAGACCCAGTACTTC. This sequence joins TRBV18 and TRBJ2-5; 9 positions match TRBD1. The trim removed 1 base at V and 4 bases at J, leaving 13 bases unmatched. CDR1 and CDR2 from the germline V gene are KGHSH and LQKENI. This CDR3 comprises 18 residues.

V gene TRBV5-4 combines with J gene TRBJ2-5, with D maybe TRBD2 (5 bases). The CDR3 contains 14 residues. The germline gives CDR1 SGHNT, CDR2 YYREEE (reference sequence). V dropped 1 base and J dropped 2 bases, with 9 bases sitting between them. The CDR3 DNA reads TGTGCCAGCAGCTTGCCACTAGTTCAAGAGACCCAGTACTTC. It specifies CASSLPLVQETQYF.

The rearrangement uses TRBV7-2 and TRBJ1-1; D gene uncertain. CDR1 SGHTA and CDR2 FQGNSA come from the germline V gene. Trimming shortened V by 5 bases and J by 5 bases, and 18 bases separated the two germline ends. The CDR3 covers 15 residues. The CDR3 DNA is TGTGCCAGCAGCCCAACCACCGGGTCGGCAACTGAAGCTTTCTTT. It translates to CASSPTTGSATEAFF.

The table lists this clone with a count of one. The chain carries TRBV9 and TRBJ2-3; a possible D gene is TRBD1 (5 bases). The V and J ends lost 4 bases and 0 bases respectively, with 15 bases between them. The length of the CDR3 is 16 residues. Germline-derived CDR1 and CDR2 are SGDLS and YYNGEE. CDR3 in amino acids: CASSPRVRASTDTQYF. The CDR3, as DNA: TGTGCCAGCAGCCCCAGGGTCAGGGCTAGCACAGATACGCAGTATTTT.

This chain connects TRBV15 to TRBJ2-1, with 12 bases fitting TRBD2. CDR1 is LNHNV and CDR2 is YYDKDF in the germline V gene (reference sequence). The length of the CDR3 is 16 residues. The J segment lost 5 bases and the V segment lost 1 base, leaving 3 bases of the junction unmatched. The DNA of the CDR3 is TGTGCCACCAGCAGAGGAGGACTAGCGGGGAACAATGAGCAGTTCTTC. Encoded protein: CATSRGGLAGNNEQFF.

The rearrangement links TRBV27 to TRBJ1-5, with 10 bases aligning to TRBD1. The CDR3 totals 16 residues. Germline V gene data show CDR1 as MNHEY and CDR2 as SMNVEV (reference sequence). V lost 3 bases, J lost 2 bases, and 4 bases stayed unmatched. DNA of the CDR3: TGTGCCAGCAGTTTTAATGGACAGGGGGGCAATCAGCCCCAGCATTTT. Translation: CASSFNGQGGNQPQHF.

The V and J genes are TRBV9 and TRBJ1-2; D call uncertain. The V end lost 3 bases, the J end lost 4 bases, and 10 bases lay between the germline ends. The CDR3 length is 13 residues. Germline assignment: CDR1 SGDLS and CDR2 YYNGEE. The chain's CDR3 is CASSGVGVYGYTF. The CDR3 nucleotides read TGTGCCAGCAGCGGTGTTGGTGTCTATGGCTACACCTTC.

The chain couples TRBV15 to TRBJ2-1; 8 nucleotides line up with TRBD2. J was trimmed by 8 bases and V by 0 bases; bases with no gene match: 6. CDR3 length: 15 residues. CDR1 and CDR2 from the germline V gene are LNHNV and YYDKDF (reference sequence). The DNA of the CDR3 is TGTGCCACCAGCAGAGAACGGCTAGCGGGCTATGAGCAGTTCTTC. Its translation: CATSRERLAGYEQFF.

This clone turned up a few times. The chain combines TRBV2 with TRBJ1-5, with D perhaps TRBD1 (6 bases). This CDR3 has 15 residues. Germline V gene lookup returns CDR1 SNHLY and CDR2 FYNNEI. Trimming cost V 7 bases and J 0 bases, with 13 bases left between them. CDR3 amino acids: CASKGQSFSNQPQHF. The CDR3 DNA is TGTGCCAGCAAAGGACAGAGTTTTAGCAATCAGCCCCAGCATTTT.

The chain links TRBV9 to TRBJ1-2; TRBD1 might be the D (5 bases). V dropped 4 bases and J dropped 1 base, with 20 bases sitting between them. The CDR3 covers 17 residues. Germline V CDR1 and CDR2: SGDLS, YYNGEE. The CDR3 spells CASSPFSTQVLNYGYTF. As DNA, the CDR3 is TGTGCCAGCAGCCCCTTTTCCACACAGGTACTTAACTATGGCTACACCTTC. The full variable domain, in which reference TRBV9 and TRBJ1-2 provide the parts outside the CDR3, is DSGVTQTPKHLITATGQRVTLRCSPRSGDLSVYWYQQSLDQGLQFLIQYYNGEERAKGNILERFSAQQFPDLHSELNLSSLELGDSALYFCASSPFSTQVLNYGYTFGSGTRLTVV.

As for this clone: At the DNA level, this CDR3 is encoded by other sequences in the same sample as well. The gene calls are TRBV27 and TRBJ2-7; 9 positions match TRBD1. The germline gives CDR1 MNHEY, CDR2 SMNVEV (reference sequence). There are 14 residues in the CDR3. V shed 2 bases, J shed 4 bases, and the junction held 3 bases outside the gene matches. CDR3 DNA: TGTGCCAGCAGTTTAGTACAGGGGGCTTACGAGCAGTACTTC. Its protein product is CASSLVQGAYEQYF.

The chain recombines TRBV14 with TRBJ2-7; 9 positions agree with TRBD1. Germline CDR1 is SGHDN and CDR2 is FVKESK. V dropped 0 bases and J dropped 9; count of bases not matched to a gene: 24. The CDR3 contains 20 residues. The CDR3 DNA follows: TGTGCCAGCAGCCAAGATCGATTGGACAGGGGACCCTTGGGAGGCCTATGGCAGTACTTC. This sequence encodes CASSQDRLDRGPLGGLWQYF. The entire variable domain, with the rest obtained from reference TRBV14 and TRBJ2-7, is as follows: EAGVTQFPSHSVIEKGQTVTLRCDPISGHDNLYWYRRVMGKEIKFLLHFVKESKQDESGMPNNRFLAERTGGTYSTLKVQPAELEDSGVYFCASSQDRLDRGPLGGLWQYFGPGTRLTVT.

The chain has TRBV9 and TRBJ1-4, with D tentatively TRBD1 (5 bases). Germline V CDR1 and CDR2: SGDLS, YYNGEE. Trimming shortened V by 0 bases and J by 8 bases, and 11 bases separated the two germline ends. The CDR3 is 14 amino acids. For the CDR3, the DNA is TGTGCCAGCAGCGTAGGGGGGGAGGACGAAAAACTGTTTTTT. Its translation: CASSVGGEDEKLFF.

The genes are TRBV7-2 and TRBJ2-1, with 16 positions matching TRBD2. V dropped 4 bases and J dropped 4; count of bases not matched to a gene: 10. The germline V gene has CDR1 SGHTA and CDR2 FQGNSA. The CDR3 runs to 19 residues. Here the CDR3 reads CASSSPPGTSGRGYNEQFF. Here the CDR3 DNA reads TGTGCCAGCAGCTCGCCCCCCGGGACTAGCGGGAGGGGTTACAATGAGCAGTTCTTC. Filled out from reference TRBV7-2 and TRBJ2-1, the complete variable domain reads GAGVSQSPSNKVTEKGKDVELRCDPISGHTALYWYRQSLGQGLEFLIYFQGNSAPDKSGLPSDRFSAERTGGSVSTLTIQRTQQEDSAVYLCASSSPPGTSGRGYNEQFFGPGTRLTVL.

The rearrangement links TRBV5-1 to TRBJ2-6; no firm D call. The V end lost 0 bases, the J end lost 1 base, and 14 bases lay between the germline ends. The germline CDR1 and CDR2 sequences are SGHRS and YFSETQ. The length of the CDR3 is 18 residues. The CDR3 DNA is TGCGCCAGCAGCTTGGAAGGGTTTCTATTTTCTGGGGCCAACGTCCTGACTTTC. Its protein is CASSLEGFLFSGANVLTF.